The rows below give T cell receptor beta chains drawn from one sample of a study of blood T cell repertoires in COVID-19. Here immunoSEQ multiplex PCR was the method, and the copy in TCRdb shows in-frame clones only, minus some. The sample includes around 97,000 clones, around 87% of them seen just once. The sample taken for sequencing was peripheral blood. These receptors were obtained from a human donor in a cohort sampled during active COVID-19. The CDR3 runs from the conserved cysteine through the conserved F or W. Fields, in order: J gene, V gene, CDR3 protein.

J: TRBJ1-4; V: TRBV5-6; CDR3: CASSSDRGREKLFF
J: TRBJ2-5; V: TRBV11-2; CDR3: CASSSSGGRGETQYF
J: TRBJ2-3; V: TRBV2; CDR3: CASQTGGSLADTQYF
J: TRBJ1-5; V: TRBV5-1; CDR3: CASSLLGVDANQPQHF
J: TRBJ1-5; V: TRBV7-2; CDR3: CASRTGQGDFNQPQHF
J: TRBJ2-7; V: TRBV5-4; CDR3: CASTWTSGLSGEQYF
J: TRBJ2-7; V: TRBV9; CDR3: CASSGLGTGDPYEQYF
J: TRBJ1-2; V: TRBV6-6; CDR3: CASSVQGANGYTF
J: TRBJ2-1; V: TRBV9; CDR3: CASSGQGPASTNEQFF
J: TRBJ2-1; V: TRBV5-4; CDR3: CASRGGVYNEQFF
J: TRBJ1-5; V: TRBV6-2/TRBV6-3; CDR3: CASTPALGGQPQHF
J: TRBJ1-4; V: TRBV5-1; CDR3: CASSRSGGSTNEKLFF
J: TRBJ2-3; V: TRBV4-1; CDR3: CASSQGLAASTDTQYF
J: TRBJ1-5; V: TRBV7-8; CDR3: CASSLATGARQNQPQHF
J: TRBJ2-3; V: TRBV4-1; CDR3: CASSQDRGTDTQYF
J: TRBJ2-7; V: TRBV5-1; CDR3: CASSPPIRGRRGEQYF
J: TRBJ1-5; V: TRBV27; CDR3: CASSFLSAGVSNQPQHF
J: TRBJ2-5; V: TRBV4-1; CDR3: CASSQTGREGGETQYF
J: TRBJ2-7; V: TRBV29-1; CDR3: CSVGGTTYEQYF
J: TRBJ2-3; V: TRBV6-2/TRBV6-3; CDR3: CASSYPAGATDTQYF
J: TRBJ1-1; V: TRBV29-1; CDR3: CSVRQGGNTEAFF
J: TRBJ1-1; V: TRBV28; CDR3: CASSPKTGKGQGAFF
J: TRBJ1-1; V: TRBV5-5; CDR3: CASSLGGGTEAFF
J: TRBJ2-2; V: TRBV28; CDR3: CASSFLPLAGVPGELFF
J: TRBJ1-5; V: TRBV19; CDR3: CASSIIREQPQHF
J: TRBJ1-1; V: TRBV2; CDR3: CASKSPWEAVEAFF
J: TRBJ2-7; V: TRBV7-2; CDR3: CASRRGNVPGEQYF
J: TRBJ2-7; V: TRBV7-3; CDR3: CASSLLGFKGTGISYEQYF
J: TRBJ2-2; V: TRBV11-3; CDR3: CASSGRVTGELFF
J: TRBJ2-3; V: TRBV10-3; CDR3: CATTGVVTDTQYF
J: TRBJ2-3; V: TRBV5-1; CDR3: CASSDRSSDTQYF
J: TRBJ2-7; V: TRBV28; CDR3: CASSSQSGGSYEQYF
J: TRBJ2-7; V: TRBV7-3; CDR3: CASSLMHEGEQYF
J: TRBJ2-7; V: TRBV4-2; CDR3: CASSQDRLAGEEYF
J: TRBJ1-4; V: TRBV15; CDR3: CATSRGNRGNSRNEKLFF
J: TRBJ2-1; V: TRBV7-3; CDR3: CASSLTGFNEQFF
J: TRBJ2-5; V: TRBV3-1/TRBV3-2; CDR3: CASSPLGQGGETQYF
J: TRBJ1-2; V: TRBV3-1/TRBV3-2; CDR3: CASSSGWSGYTF
J: TRBJ2-1; V: TRBV3-1/TRBV3-2; CDR3: CASSPRGAGGYNEQFF
J: TRBJ2-1; V: TRBV18; CDR3: CASSTGTGNYNEQFF
J: TRBJ2-3; V: TRBV4-1; CDR3: CASSQDLARGTDTQYF